What follows is one T cell receptor (beta chain) and its context. The data are from a study of blood T cells in healthy people across ages. The authors ran a second PCR of about 6 to 11 cycles using a sample-barcoded 5' primer and a J-beta primer mix. From the 5' RACE reads, TCRdb called clonotypes with MiXCR, one entry per CDR3 protein. The data hold around 600,000 distinct CDR3 sequences, with around 48% observed a single time. The CDR3 length is 15 residues. V was trimmed by 4 bases and J by 7 bases, leaving 20 bases between them. The chain couples TRBV12-3 or TRBV12-4 to TRBJ2-7; D remains ambiguous. The sequencing sample was made of blood. This receptor was taken from a man older than 75 in good health. CDR3 nucleotides: TGTGCCAGCAGTTCGTCCGACGGGCGCTACAATGAGCAGTACTTC. Its translation: CASSSSDGRYNEQYF.